This TCR beta chain was observed in a study of response to subunit inactivated influenza vaccine. Study-wide points: New T cells are recruited in small numbers by each seasonal influenza vaccination, according to the authors' suggestion.

V dropped 6 bases and J dropped 6 bases, with 20 bases sitting between them. Germline CDR1 reads LNHNV; CDR2 reads YYDKDF (reference sequence). The CDR3 runs to 16 residues. This clonotype has at least ten counts. Antigen unknown. Each CDR3 protein gets one entry after TCRdb re-called the RT-PCR reads with MiXCR. This table has roughly 170,000 distinct CDR3 sequences, 9.2% appearing once. The starting material was non-naive T cells sorted from PBMCs, obtained on the day of vaccination. This TCR was sampled from a man aged 50 to 60 who received an inactivated influenza vaccine. The chain combines TRBV15 with TRBJ1-4; no definite D call. For the CDR3, the DNA is TGTGCCACCAGTCTTGGCCTGACAAGCCGGGATGAAAAACTGTTTTTT. It translates to CATSLGLTSRDEKLFF.